This T cell receptor beta chain came from a study of cytomegalovirus exposure and HLA in healthy donors. 13 Jbeta primers and 60 Vbeta primers were used for the PCR. Data came from immunoSEQ multiplex PCR; TCRdb stores just in-frame clones and leaves some out. In the table there are about 140,000 clones, 61% of which are singletons. The clonotype was recovered from a male donor in good health and CMV-seronegative. The sample comprised PBMCs.

CDR3 in DNA: TGTGCCAGCGAGGGGGTTGTCAATTCACCCCTCCACTTT. This sequence encodes CASEGVVNSPLHF. The chain is built from TRBV19 and TRBJ1-6; D perhaps matches TRBD1 (6 bases). The CDR3 spans 13 residues. Trimming left V 9 bases short and J 7 bases short, with 13 bases between. The germline CDR1 and CDR2 sequences are LNHDA and SQIVND (reference sequence). Combining the CDR3 with reference TRBV19 and TRBJ1-6 gives the whole variable domain DGGITQSPKYLFRKEGQNVTLSCEQNLNHDAMYWYRQDPGQGLRLIYYSQIVNDFQKGDIAEGYSVSREKKESFPLTVTSAQKNPTAFYLCASEGVVNSPLHFGNGTRLTVT.